Sequencing of this TCR beta chain was carried out in a study of blood T cells in healthy people across ages. Together with a sample-barcoded 5' primer, a J-beta primer mix was included in a second PCR lasting about 7 to 11 cycles. TCRdb redid the calling of the 5' RACE reads with MiXCR, one entry per CDR3 protein. The table shows about 1 million distinct CDR3 sequences, with 25% occurring only once. In regard to this clonotype: The antigen remains undetermined.

Study-level results: Unsorted PBMCs prevented conclusive naive versus antigen-experienced comparison.

The CDR3 loop spans 13 amino acids. The ends lost 6 bases at V and 3 bases at J; junction bases unmatched: 0. In germline, CDR1 is MNHEY, CDR2 SMNVEV (reference sequence). The sample was also reused in another study, on T cells of mothers and their children. Per that paper: Researchers report slightly higher, though non-significant, overlap in related mother-child pairs than in unrelated pairs.

This chain connects TRBV27 to TRBJ2-4, with 9 nucleotides matching TRBD1. Source material: blood. The clonotype originates from a girl aged 2-10 years in good health. The CDR3 sequence: CASRGQGKNIQYF. The CDR3 region has the DNA TGTGCCAGCAGGGGACAGGGCAAAAACATTCAGTACTTC.